The sequence of this T cell receptor (beta chain) was determined in a study of cytomegalovirus exposure and HLA in healthy donors. PCR used 60 Vbeta primers and 13 Jbeta primers. Sequencing was performed with immunoSEQ multiplex PCR; in TCRdb, only in-frame clones are kept and a portion is missing. Among more than 100,000 clones, 72% were seen once, and the ten largest hold about 3.9%. The CDR3 runs 14 residues. V lost 1 base to trimming and J lost 3 bases, with 9 bases between them. The germline gives CDR1 LGHNA, CDR2 YSLEER. Despite likely unrecorded immune exposures, the donors were nominally healthy at the time of sampling.

The specimen sequenced was PBMCs. The chain carries TRBV4-3 and TRBJ1-1; no clear D gene. This receptor was obtained from a man aged 50 or older in good health and CMV-seropositive. CDR3 bases: TGCGCCAGCAGCCAAGTTAGCGGATACACTGAAGCTTTCTTT. Translation gives CASSQVSGYTEAFF.